This passage covers 13 T cell receptor beta chains from one sample sequenced in a study of blood T cell repertoires in COVID-19. Profiling relied on immunoSEQ multiplex PCR, and the TCRdb table lists in-frame clones only, not all of them. The sample holds fewer than 600,000 clones, approximately 90% seen once. Sequencing input: PBMCs or T cells enriched from blood (not recorded which). Every receptor here comes from a woman in her 40s who had recovered from COVID-19.

The chain combines TRBV29-1 with TRBJ2-2; 8 bases align to TRBD1. Germline V lookup: CDR1 SQVTM, CDR2 ANQGSEA. This CDR3 has 16 residues. V lost 7 bases, J lost 5 bases, and 15 bases stayed unmatched. CDR3 nucleotide sequence: TGCAGCGCTGACCCGAAGAGACAGGGGAAGACCGGGGAGCTGTTTTTT. Translation: CSADPKRQGKTGELFF.

The V and J genes are TRBV4-3 and TRBJ1-4; TRBD1 is a possible D gene (5 bases). The CDR3 is 18 amino acids. The V gene's germline CDR1 is LGHNA and CDR2 YSLEER. V was shortened by 1 base and J by 3 bases, with 18 bases between the two germline ends. This chain's CDR3 is CASSQVLGRGSSNEKLFF. The CDR3 nucleotides are TGCGCCAGCAGCCAAGTTCTGGGGCGAGGTTCGTCTAATGAAAAACTGTTTTTT.

The V call is TRBV19, the J call TRBJ2-7; TRBD1 is a possible D gene (6 bases). Germline V CDR1 and CDR2: LNHDA, SQIVND (reference sequence). V dropped 3 bases and J dropped 2 bases, with 14 bases sitting between them. CDR3 length equals 15 residues. The CDR3 loop reads CASSISAGVAYEQYF. The CDR3 DNA sequence: TGTGCCAGTAGTATTTCGGCAGGGGTAGCCTACGAGCAGTACTTC.

The chain joins TRBV12-3 or TRBV12-4 to TRBJ2-7; tentative D call: TRBD1 (6 bases). The CDR3 is 13 residues long. V lost 10 bases to trimming and J lost 3 bases, with 16 bases between them. This CDR3 reads CATKRDTDYEQYF. As DNA, the CDR3 is TGTGCCACTAAGAGGGACACTGACTACGAGCAGTACTTC.

This rearrangement joins TRBV12-5 to TRBJ2-1, with TRBD2 identical over 12 bases. This CDR3 has 16 amino acids. J lost 7 bases, V lost 0 bases, and 4 bases had no gene match. The germline V gene encodes CDR1 LGHNT and CDR2 FRNRAP. Here the CDR3 reads CASGLVLTSGRNEQFF. CDR3 nucleotide sequence: TGTGCTAGTGGTTTGGTACTGACTAGCGGGAGAAATGAGCAGTTCTTC.

This chain connects TRBV11-3 to TRBJ1-1; 9 bases agree with TRBD1. Losses at the gene ends were 5 bases for V and 5 bases for J; bases not matched to a gene: 6. This CDR3 has 14 residues. The germline V gene has CDR1 SGHNT and CDR2 YENEEA. The CDR3 coding sequence is TGTGCCAGCAGCCCCGGGACAGGGAGAACTGAAGCTTTCTTT. Its translation is CASSPGTGRTEAFF.

V usage is TRBV2 and J usage is TRBJ2-2; D call uncertain. V lost 7 bases and J 4 bases, leaving 13 bases between the germline ends. The CDR3 consists of 14 residues. The germline gives CDR1 SNHLY, CDR2 FYNNEI. CDR3 residues: CASILRRSTGELFF. In nucleotides, the CDR3 is TGTGCCAGCATATTAAGACGGAGCACCGGGGAGCTGTTTTTT.

Only one count was recorded for this clone. CDR3 bases: TGTGCCAGCGCGAATCTGGGGCCTTTAGCCAAAAACATTCAGTACTTC. This gives the protein CASANLGPLAKNIQYF. The chain uses TRBV28 and TRBJ2-4; the D gene is possibly TRBD1 (5 bases). Germline assignment: CDR1 MDHEN and CDR2 SYDVKM. V was shortened by 8 bases and J by 0 bases, with 17 bases between the two germline ends. The CDR3 runs to 16 residues.

V and J are TRBV7-2 and TRBJ1-2; D may be TRBD1 (6 bases). This CDR3 region has 15 residues. CDR1 is SGHTA, CDR2 FQGNSA, per germline. Trimming left V 2 bases short and J 7 bases short, with 17 bases between. In DNA, the CDR3 is TGTGCCAGCAGCTTAACGACAGGAACTCCTTTTGGCTACACCTTC. It is translated as CASSLTTGTPFGYTF.

The J gene is TRBJ2-5, the V gene TRBV11-3; 11 positions agree with TRBD2. CDR1 is SGHNT, CDR2 YENEEA, per germline. With 4 bases clipped from V and 2 bases from J, the junction kept 9 bases outside the gene matches. This CDR3 comprises 17 residues. The CDR3 DNA sequence: TGTGCCAGCAGCTCGGGGACTAGCGGTTTATTACAAGAGACCCAGTACTTC. Translating gives CASSSGTSGLLQETQYF. Together with reference TRBV11-3 and TRBJ2-5, the CDR3 gives the full variable domain: EAGVVQSPRYKIIEKKQPVAFWCNPISGHNTLYWYLQNLGQGPELLIRYENEEAVDDSQLPKDRFSAERLKGVDSTLKIQPAELGDSAVYLCASSSGTSGLLQETQYFGPGTRLLVL.

V gene TRBV6-5 combines with J gene TRBJ1-2; the D is unclear. Germline assignment: CDR1 MNHEY and CDR2 SVGAGI. Trimming cost V 7 bases and J 4 bases, with 13 bases left between them. This CDR3 spans 13 amino acids. The CDR3: CASTPGITYGYTF. CDR3 DNA sequence: TGTGCCAGCACCCCGGGGATAACCTATGGCTACACCTTC.

The V call is TRBV13, the J call TRBJ1-2; D not resolved. CDR3 length equals 16 residues. The germline V gene has CDR1 PRHDT and CDR2 FYEKMQ (reference sequence). The V and J ends lost 4 bases and 4 bases respectively, with 19 bases between them. DNA of the CDR3: TGTGCCAGCAGCTCCAACCCCCCGGAAAGGAGCTATGGCTACACCTTC. Translation gives CASSSNPPERSYGYTF.

The chain joins TRBV29-1 to TRBJ2-7, with a weak D call TRBD1 (5 bases). V was trimmed by 0 bases and J by 1 base, leaving 13 bases between them. The germline V gene encodes CDR1 SQVTM and CDR2 ANQGSEA. CDR3 length: 15 amino acids. The CDR3 DNA reads as TGCAGCGTTGAAGATAGAACAGGAACTTCCTACGAGCAGTACTTC. Residues: CSVEDRTGTSYEQYF.